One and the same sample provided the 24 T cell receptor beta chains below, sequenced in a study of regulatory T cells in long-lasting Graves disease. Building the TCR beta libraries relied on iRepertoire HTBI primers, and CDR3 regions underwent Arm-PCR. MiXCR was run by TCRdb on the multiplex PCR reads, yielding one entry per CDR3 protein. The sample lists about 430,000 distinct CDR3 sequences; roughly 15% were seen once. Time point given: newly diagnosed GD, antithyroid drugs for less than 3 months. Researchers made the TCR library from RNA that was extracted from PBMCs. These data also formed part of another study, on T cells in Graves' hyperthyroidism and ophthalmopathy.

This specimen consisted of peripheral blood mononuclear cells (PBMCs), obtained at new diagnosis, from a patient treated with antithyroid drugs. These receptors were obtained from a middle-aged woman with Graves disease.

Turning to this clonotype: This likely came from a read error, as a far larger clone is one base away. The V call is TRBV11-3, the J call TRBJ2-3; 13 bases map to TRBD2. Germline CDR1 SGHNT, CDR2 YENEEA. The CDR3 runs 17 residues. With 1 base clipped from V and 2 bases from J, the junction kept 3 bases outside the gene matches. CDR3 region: CASSLGGLAGSTDTQYF. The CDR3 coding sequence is TGTGCCAGCAGCTTAGGGGGACTAGCGGGATCCACAGATACGCAGTATTTT.

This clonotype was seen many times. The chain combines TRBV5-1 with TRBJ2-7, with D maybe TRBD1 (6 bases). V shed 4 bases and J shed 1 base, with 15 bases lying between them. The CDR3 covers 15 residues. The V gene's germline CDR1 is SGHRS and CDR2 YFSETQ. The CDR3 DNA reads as TGCGCCAGCAGCAAAGGACCAGGGGATTCCTACGAGCAGTACTTC. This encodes CASSKGPGDSYEQYF.

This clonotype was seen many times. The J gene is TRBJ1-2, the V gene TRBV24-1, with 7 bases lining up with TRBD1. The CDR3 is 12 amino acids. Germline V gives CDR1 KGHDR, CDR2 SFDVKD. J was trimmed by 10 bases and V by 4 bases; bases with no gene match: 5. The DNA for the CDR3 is TGTGCCACCAGTGACCGCAGGGGGACCTACACCTTC. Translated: CATSDRRGTYTF.

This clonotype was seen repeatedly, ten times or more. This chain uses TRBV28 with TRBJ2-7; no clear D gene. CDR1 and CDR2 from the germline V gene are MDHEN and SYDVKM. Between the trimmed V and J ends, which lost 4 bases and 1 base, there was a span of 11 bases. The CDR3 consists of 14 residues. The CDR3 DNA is TGTGCCAGCAGTTCCCCAGGCCGATCCTACGAGCAGTACTTC. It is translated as CASSSPGRSYEQYF.

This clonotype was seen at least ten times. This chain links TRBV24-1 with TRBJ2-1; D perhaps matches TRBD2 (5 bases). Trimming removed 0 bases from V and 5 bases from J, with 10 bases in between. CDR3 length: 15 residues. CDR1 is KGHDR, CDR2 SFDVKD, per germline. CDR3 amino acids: CATSDLQEDNNEQFF. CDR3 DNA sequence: TGTGCCACCAGTGATTTGCAGGAGGATAACAATGAGCAGTTCTTC.

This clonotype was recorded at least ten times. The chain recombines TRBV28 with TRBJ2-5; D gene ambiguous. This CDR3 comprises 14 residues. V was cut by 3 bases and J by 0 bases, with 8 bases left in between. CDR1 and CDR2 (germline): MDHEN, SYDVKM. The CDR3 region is CASSLSRNQETQYF. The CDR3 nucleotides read TGTGCCAGCAGTTTGTCTAGAAACCAAGAGACCCAGTACTTC.

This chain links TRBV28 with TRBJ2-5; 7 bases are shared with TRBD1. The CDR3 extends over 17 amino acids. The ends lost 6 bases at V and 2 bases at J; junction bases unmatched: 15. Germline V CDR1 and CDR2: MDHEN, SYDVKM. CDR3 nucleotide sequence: TGTGCCAGCAGGCCGACTTACTCCGGGACAGTTCAAGAGACCCAGTACTTC. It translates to CASRPTYSGTVQETQYF.

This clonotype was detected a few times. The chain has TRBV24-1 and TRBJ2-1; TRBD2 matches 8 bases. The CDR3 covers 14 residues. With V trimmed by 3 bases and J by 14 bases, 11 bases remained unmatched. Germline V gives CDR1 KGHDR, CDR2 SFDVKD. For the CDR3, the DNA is TGTGCCACCAGTGATCGACAGGAGGGTAGCGGGGAGTTCTTC. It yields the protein CATSDRQEGSGEFF.

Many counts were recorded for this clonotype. CDR3 sequence: CASSPDSDNQPQHF. CDR3 nucleotides: TGTGCCAGCAGTCCGGACAGCGACAATCAGCCCCAGCATTTT. The chain recombines TRBV11-2 with TRBJ1-5; D is possibly TRBD1 (6 bases). The V end was cut by 6 bases, the J end by 3 bases, with 12 bases between. The CDR3 is 14 residues long. Germline lookup yields CDR1 SGHAT and CDR2 FQNNGV.

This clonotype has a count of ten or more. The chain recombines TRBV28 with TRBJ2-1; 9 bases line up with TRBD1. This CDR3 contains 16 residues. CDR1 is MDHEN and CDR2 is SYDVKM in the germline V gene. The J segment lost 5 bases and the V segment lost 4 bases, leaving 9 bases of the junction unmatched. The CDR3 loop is CASSYPGDRADNEQFF. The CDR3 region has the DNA TGTGCCAGCAGTTACCCAGGGGACAGGGCAGACAATGAGCAGTTCTTC. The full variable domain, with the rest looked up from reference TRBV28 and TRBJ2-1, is DVKVTQSSRYLVKRTGEKVFLECVQDMDHENMFWYRQDPGLGLRLIYFSYDVKMKEKGDIPEGYSVSREKKERFSLILESASTNQTSMYLCASSYPGDRADNEQFFGPGTRLTVL.

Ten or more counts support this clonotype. The DNA for the CDR3 is TGCGCCAGCAGCTTCGGGGGATCCGAATACAATGAGCAGTTCTTC. This sequence encodes CASSFGGSEYNEQFF. The chain recombines TRBV5-1 with TRBJ2-1; D is possibly TRBD2 (6 bases). The CDR3 is 15 residues long. The germline gives CDR1 SGHRS, CDR2 YFSETQ. Trimming left V 2 bases short and J 4 bases short, with 13 bases between. The variable domain in full, with the rest retrieved from reference TRBV5-1 and TRBJ2-1, is KAGVTQTPRYLIKTRGQQVTLSCSPISGHRSVSWYQQTPGQGLQFLFEYFSETQRNKGNFPGRFSGRQFSNSRSEMNVSTLELGDSALYLCASSFGGSEYNEQFFGPGTRLTVL.

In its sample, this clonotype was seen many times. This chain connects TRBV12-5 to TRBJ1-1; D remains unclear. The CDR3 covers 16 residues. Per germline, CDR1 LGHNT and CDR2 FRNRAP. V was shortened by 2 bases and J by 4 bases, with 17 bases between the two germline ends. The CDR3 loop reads CASGLNKASQATEAFF. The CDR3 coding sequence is TGTGCTAGTGGTTTGAACAAAGCCTCCCAGGCCACTGAAGCTTTCTTT.

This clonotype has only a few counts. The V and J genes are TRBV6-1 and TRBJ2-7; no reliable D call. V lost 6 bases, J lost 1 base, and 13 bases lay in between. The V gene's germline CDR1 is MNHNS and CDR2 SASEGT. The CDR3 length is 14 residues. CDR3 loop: CASRLRAVSYEQYF. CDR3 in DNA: TGTGCCAGCAGACTACGGGCCGTGTCCTACGAGCAGTACTTC.

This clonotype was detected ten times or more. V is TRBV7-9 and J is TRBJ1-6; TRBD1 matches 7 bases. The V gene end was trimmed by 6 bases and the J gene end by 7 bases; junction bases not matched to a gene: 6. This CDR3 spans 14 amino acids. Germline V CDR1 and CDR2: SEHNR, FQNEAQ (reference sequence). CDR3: CASSSGTANSPLHF. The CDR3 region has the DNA TGTGCCAGCAGTTCCGGGACAGCAAATTCACCCCTCCACTTT.

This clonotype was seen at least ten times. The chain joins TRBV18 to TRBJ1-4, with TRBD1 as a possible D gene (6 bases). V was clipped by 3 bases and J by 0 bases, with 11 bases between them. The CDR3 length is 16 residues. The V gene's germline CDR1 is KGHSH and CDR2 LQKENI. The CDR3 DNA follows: TGTGCCAGCTCACCCGACAGGAGCCCAACTAATGAAAAACTGTTTTTT. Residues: CASSPDRSPTNEKLFF.

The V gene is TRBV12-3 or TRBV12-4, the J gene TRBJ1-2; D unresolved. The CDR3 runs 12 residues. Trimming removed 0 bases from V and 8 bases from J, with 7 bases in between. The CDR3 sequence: CASSLALIGYTF. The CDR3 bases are TGTGCCAGCAGTTTAGCGCTCATCGGCTACACCTTC.

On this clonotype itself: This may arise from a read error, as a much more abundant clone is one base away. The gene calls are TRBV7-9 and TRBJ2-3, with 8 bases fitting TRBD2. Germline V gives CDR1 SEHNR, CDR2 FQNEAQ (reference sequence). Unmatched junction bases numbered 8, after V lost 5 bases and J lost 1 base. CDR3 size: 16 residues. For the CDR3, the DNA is TGTGCCAGCAGCCCCTCCGGGACTAGAGGCACAGATACGCAGTATTTT. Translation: CASSPSGTRGTDTQYF. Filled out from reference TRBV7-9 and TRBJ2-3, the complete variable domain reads DTGVSQNPRHKITKRGQNVTFRCDPISEHNRLYWYRQTLGQGPEFLTYFQNEAQLEKSRLLSDRFSAERPKGSFSTLEIQRTEQGDSAMYLCASSPSGTRGTDTQYFGPGTRLTVL.

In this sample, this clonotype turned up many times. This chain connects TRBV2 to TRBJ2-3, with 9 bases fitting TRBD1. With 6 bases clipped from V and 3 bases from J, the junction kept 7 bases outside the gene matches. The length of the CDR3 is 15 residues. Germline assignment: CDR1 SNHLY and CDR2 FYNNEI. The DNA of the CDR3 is TGTGCCAGCAGGGAAACAGGGGGCGCAACAGATACGCAGTATTTT. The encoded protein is CASRETGGATDTQYF.

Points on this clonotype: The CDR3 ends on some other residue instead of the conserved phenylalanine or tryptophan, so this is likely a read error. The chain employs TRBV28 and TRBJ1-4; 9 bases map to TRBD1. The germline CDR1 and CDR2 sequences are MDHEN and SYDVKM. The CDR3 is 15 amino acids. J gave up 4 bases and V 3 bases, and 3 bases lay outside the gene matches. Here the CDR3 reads CASSLTGGGNEKLFL. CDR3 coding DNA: TGTGCCAGCAGTTTGACAGGGGGGGGTAATGAAAAACTGTTTCTT.

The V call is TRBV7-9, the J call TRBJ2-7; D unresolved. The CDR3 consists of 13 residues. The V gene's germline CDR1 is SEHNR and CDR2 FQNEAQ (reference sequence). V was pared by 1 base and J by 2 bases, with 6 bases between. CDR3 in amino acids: CASSLVFPYEQYF. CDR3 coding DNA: TGTGCCAGCAGCTTAGTGTTTCCCTACGAGCAGTACTTC.

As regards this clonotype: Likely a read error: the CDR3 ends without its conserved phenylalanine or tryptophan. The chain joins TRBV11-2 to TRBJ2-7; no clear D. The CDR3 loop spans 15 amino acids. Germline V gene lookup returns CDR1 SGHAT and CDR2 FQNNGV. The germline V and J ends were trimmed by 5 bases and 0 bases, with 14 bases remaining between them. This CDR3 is CASSLTDGFSYEQYS. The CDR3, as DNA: TGTGCCAGCAGCCTAACGGACGGGTTCTCCTACGAGCAGTACTCC.

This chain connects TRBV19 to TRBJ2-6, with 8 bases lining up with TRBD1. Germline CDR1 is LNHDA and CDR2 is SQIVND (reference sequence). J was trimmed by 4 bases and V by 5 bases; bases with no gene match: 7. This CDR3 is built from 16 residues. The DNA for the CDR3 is TGTGCCAGTAGTGGGGCAGGGGGCGCCGGGGCCAACGTCCTGACTTTC. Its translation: CASSGAGGAGANVLTF. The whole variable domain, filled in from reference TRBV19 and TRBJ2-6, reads DGGITQSPKYLFRKEGQNVTLSCEQNLNHDAMYWYRQDPGQGLRLIYYSQIVNDFQKGDIAEGYSVSREKKESFPLTVTSAQKNPTAFYLCASSGAGGAGANVLTFGAGSRLTVL.

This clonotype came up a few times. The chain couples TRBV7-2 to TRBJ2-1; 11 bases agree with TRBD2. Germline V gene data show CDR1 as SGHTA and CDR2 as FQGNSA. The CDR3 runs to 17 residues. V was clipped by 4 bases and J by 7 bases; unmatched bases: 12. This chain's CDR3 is CASSSALAGGRGNEQFF. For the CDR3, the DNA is TGTGCCAGCAGCTCAGCCTTAGCGGGAGGGCGGGGAAATGAGCAGTTCTTC.

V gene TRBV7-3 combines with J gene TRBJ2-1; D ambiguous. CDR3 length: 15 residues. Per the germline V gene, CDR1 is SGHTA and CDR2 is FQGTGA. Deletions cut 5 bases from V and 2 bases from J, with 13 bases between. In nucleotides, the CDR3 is TGTGCCAGCAGCCCCACCCGGACCACCTACAATGAGCAGTTCTTC. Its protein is CASSPTRTTYNEQFF.